The TCR beta chain under discussion was sequenced for a study of cytomegalovirus exposure and HLA in healthy donors. A word on this clone: Its antigen is not identified.

General observations from the study: The authors enumerated 150 to 200 TCR beta chains as linked to cytomegalovirus. CMV serostatus alone was available as immune exposure information.

Germline-derived CDR1 and CDR2 are LNHDA and SQIVND (reference sequence). The CDR3 is made up of 13 amino acids. V was clipped by 10 bases and J by 4 bases, with 17 bases between them. This PCR relied on a set of 60 Vbeta primers and 13 Jbeta primers. Measured with immunoSEQ multiplex PCR; TCRdb has only the in-frame clones, and not every one. This sample carries over 85,000 clones, 55% to 80% of them seen once, and the ten largest clones take 4% to 5.5%. This TCR was sampled from a human donor in good health. The sample comprised PBMCs. The chain uses TRBV19 and TRBJ2-7, with D possibly matching TRBD2 (6 bases). CDR3 amino acids: CATGGDGGYEQYF. The CDR3 DNA is TGTGCCACCGGAGGGGACGGTGGATACGAGCAGTACTTC.